This TCR beta chain originates from a study of cytotoxic CD8 clonotypes in ibrutinib-treated CLL. Whole-study context: Samples showed on average around 250,000 productive templates and 94,082 productive rearrangements. Overall study findings and caveats: There were differences in sampling times between sustained-remission and progressing patients. Baseline values of clonality outstripped age-matched healthy donors and followed circulating CD8+ T-cell counts.

A note on this clone: Its cognate antigen is unknown.

Investigators sourced around 2 micrograms of genomic DNA from cryopreserved PBMCs for TCR beta libraries. TCRdb's table, derived via immunoSEQ multiplex PCR, lists solely in-frame clones and lacks some. The sample yields around 200,000 clones, over 65% seen once. V was trimmed by 3 bases and J by 6 bases, leaving 12 bases between them. The CDR3 is made up of 13 amino acids. Germline V gene data show CDR1 as GTSNPN and CDR2 as SVGIG (reference sequence). The chain carries TRBV30 and TRBJ1-5; D might be TRBD1 (6 bases). The sample here was PBMCs, taken after 12 months of ibrutinib treatment. This TCR derives from a human donor with chronic lymphocytic leukemia. The CDR3 here is CAWRPQGGQPQHF. DNA for the CDR3: TGTGCCTGGAGACCACAGGGCGGTCAGCCCCAGCATTTT.